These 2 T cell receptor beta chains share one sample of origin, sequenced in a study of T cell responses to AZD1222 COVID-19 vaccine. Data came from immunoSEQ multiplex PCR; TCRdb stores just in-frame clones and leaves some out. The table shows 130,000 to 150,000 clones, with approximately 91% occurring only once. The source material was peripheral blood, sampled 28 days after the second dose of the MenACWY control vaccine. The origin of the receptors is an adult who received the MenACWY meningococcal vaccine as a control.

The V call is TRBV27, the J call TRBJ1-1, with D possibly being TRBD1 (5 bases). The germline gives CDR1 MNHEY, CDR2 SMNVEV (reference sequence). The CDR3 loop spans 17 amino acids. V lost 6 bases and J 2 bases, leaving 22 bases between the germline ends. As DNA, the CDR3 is TGTGCCAGCAGCCGCTGGCAGGGTAGAAGCGGAAACACTGAAGCTTTCTTT. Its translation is CASSRWQGRSGNTEAFF.

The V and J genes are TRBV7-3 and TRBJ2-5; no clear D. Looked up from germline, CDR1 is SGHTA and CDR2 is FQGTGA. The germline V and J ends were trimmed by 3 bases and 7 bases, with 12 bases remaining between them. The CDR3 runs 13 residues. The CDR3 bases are TGTGCCAGCAGCTTGGGCACCTCATCGACCCAGTACTTC. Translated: CASSLGTSSTQYF. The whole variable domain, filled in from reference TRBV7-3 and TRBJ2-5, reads GAGVSQTPSNKVTEKGKYVELRCDPISGHTALYWYRQSLGQGPEFLIYFQGTGAADDSGLPNDRFFAVRPEGSVSTLKIQRTERGDSAVYLCASSLGTSSTQYFGPGTRLLVL.